This is a list of T cell receptor beta chains from one sample in a study of blood T cell repertoires in COVID-19. TCRdb's table, derived via immunoSEQ multiplex PCR, lists solely in-frame clones and lacks some. Among around 430,000 clones listed, around nine tenths were seen once. Sequencing was performed on PBMCs or T cells enriched from blood (not recorded which). The receptor set was obtained from a woman aged 45 to 65 who had recovered from COVID-19. CDR3s include the opening cysteine and the closing phenylalanine or tryptophan. D genes are given only for firm matches. Some rows mark clone size as missing; the rest say once, few, many or name a class of expanded clone.

>.|TRBJ1-3|.|TRBV9
CASSAGGQNSSGNTIYF
TGTGCCAGCAGCGCCGGGGGGCAGAACTCTTCTGGAAACACCATATATTTT
>.|TRBJ2-2|TRBD1|TRBV9
CASSAGQGATGELFF
TGTGCCAGCAGCGCCGGACAGGGGGCCACCGGGGAGCTGTTTTTT
>once|TRBJ1-5|.|TRBV7-3
CASTNFGQSQHF
TGTGCCAGCACCAACTTCGGACAGTCCCAGCATTTT
>.|TRBJ1-5|TRBD1|TRBV2
CASRKGTASNQPQHF
TGTGCCAGCAGGAAAGGGACAGCTAGCAATCAGCCCCAGCATTTT
>.|TRBJ1-5|TRBD1|TRBV30
CAWSDRGLNQPQHF
TGTGCCTGGAGTGACAGGGGGCTAAATCAGCCCCAGCATTTT
>.|TRBJ1-2|.|TRBV11-2
CASSLTQGSNYGYTF
TGTGCCAGCAGCTTAACCCAGGGGAGTAACTATGGCTACACCTTC
>.|TRBJ2-7|TRBD1|TRBV27
CASSLMPGGHEQYF
TGTGCCAGCAGTTTAATGCCAGGGGGCCACGAGCAGTACTTC
>.|TRBJ2-2|TRBD1|TRBV5-5
CASSFSDRVTGELFF
TGTGCCAGCAGCTTTTCGGACAGGGTCACCGGGGAGCTGTTTTTT
>.|TRBJ1-1|TRBD1|TRBV30
CAWSTKVGQATEAFF
TGTGCCTGGAGTACCAAGGTGGGACAGGCCACTGAAGCTTTCTTT
>.|TRBJ2-3|.|TRBV19
CASSVTGTRTDTQYF
TGTGCCAGTAGTGTAACAGGAACACGCACAGATACGCAGTATTTT
>.|TRBJ1-4|TRBD1|TRBV19
CASSDRGQEVFREKLFF
TGTGCCAGTAGTGACCGGGGACAGGAAGTATTCCGGGAAAAACTGTTTTTT
>.|TRBJ1-1|.|TRBV9
CASSPWGRTAGITEAFF
TGTGCCAGCAGCCCCTGGGGGCGGACGGCGGGTATCACTGAAGCTTTCTTT
>once|TRBJ2-1|TRBD2|TRBV7-9
CASSSARGNEQFF
TGTGCCAGCAGCTCAGCGCGGGGGAATGAGCAGTTCTTC
>once|TRBJ1-1|.|TRBV7-2
CASSLQRNTEAFF
TGTGCCAGCAGCCTACAGAGGAACACTGAAGCTTTCTTT
>once|TRBJ1-2|.|TRBV27
CASSPLKGAIDYGYTF
TGTGCCAGCAGCCCCCTAAAAGGGGCGATAGACTATGGCTACACCTTC
>.|TRBJ2-7|TRBD1|TRBV10-3
CAISGTGYSYEQYF
TGTGCCATCAGTGGGACAGGGTACTCCTACGAGCAGTACTTC
>.|TRBJ1-3|.|TRBV3-1/TRBV3-2
CASSLQGGNTIYF
TGTGCCAGCAGCCTTCAGGGTGGAAACACCATATATTTT
>once|TRBJ2-1|.|TRBV24-1
CATSDLRAGNEQFF
TGTGCCACCAGTGACCTCAGGGCAGGCAATGAGCAGTTCTTC
>.|TRBJ1-4|TRBD1|TRBV19
CASSMGQGGEKLFF
TGTGCCAGTAGTATGGGACAGGGAGGTGAAAAACTGTTTTTT
>.|TRBJ1-1|.|TRBV12-3/TRBV12-4
CASSLSGNTEAFF
TGTGCCAGCAGTTTATCGGGAAACACTGAAGCTTTCTTT
>.|TRBJ1-3|TRBD1|TRBV18
CASSLEGQGSSGNTIYF
TGTGCCAGCTCGCTCGAGGGACAGGGGTCCTCTGGAAACACCATATATTTT
>.|TRBJ2-7|.|TRBV19
CASGRGYEQYF
TGTGCCAGTGGCCGGGGGTACGAGCAGTACTTC
>few|TRBJ2-3|TRBD2|TRBV27
CASSLLSASGGWADTQYF
TGTGCCAGCAGTTTATTATCGGCTAGCGGGGGATGGGCAGATACGCAGTATTTT
>.|TRBJ2-3|.|TRBV19
CASSIRRGSTDTQYF
TGTGCCAGTAGTATTAGGAGAGGGAGCACAGATACGCAGTATTTT
>.|TRBJ2-7|.|TRBV28
CASSSTDSSYEQYF
TGTGCCAGCAGTTCGACGGACAGCTCCTACGAGCAGTACTTC
>.|TRBJ1-5|.|TRBV24-1
CATSDARSSNQPQHF
TGTGCCACCAGTGACGCTCGGAGTAGCAATCAGCCCCAGCATTTT
>.|TRBJ1-2|.|TRBV4-3
CASSQEHYSGYTF
TGCGCCAGCAGCCAAGAGCACTATTCGGGCTACACCTTC
>.|TRBJ1-2|TRBD1|TRBV2
CASSEAGQYYGYTF
TGTGCCAGCAGTGAAGCGGGACAGTACTATGGCTACACCTTC
>.|TRBJ2-5|.|TRBV7-8
CASSPSPETQYF
TGTGCCAGCAGCCCCAGTCCCGAGACCCAGTACTTC
>.|TRBJ1-3|TRBD1|TRBV10-3
CAITGDRGPGNTIYF
TGTGCCATCACCGGGGACAGGGGGCCTGGAAACACCATATATTTT
>.|TRBJ2-5|.|TRBV27
CASSSLSSETQYF
TGTGCCAGCAGTTCACTGAGTTCGGAGACCCAGTACTTC
>.|TRBJ2-1|TRBD2|TRBV5-4
CASSYDSGVGYEQFF
TGTGCCAGCAGCTATGATAGCGGGGTAGGTTATGAGCAGTTCTTC
>.|TRBJ2-1|TRBD1|TRBV28
CASSKGQGRFF
TGTGCCAGCAGTAAGGGACAGGGTCGGTTCTTC
>few|TRBJ1-1|.|TRBV18
CASSRNEVGGNTEAFF
TGTGCCAGCTCGCGAAACGAGGTAGGGGGGAACACTGAAGCTTTCTTT
>.|TRBJ1-2|.|TRBV7-6
CASSLGTAHGYTF
TGTGCCAGCAGCTTAGGGACAGCCCATGGCTACACCTTC
>.|TRBJ2-2|.|TRBV2
CASSEGIQGTGELFF
TGTGCCAGCAGTGAGGGTATACAGGGCACCGGGGAGCTGTTTTTT
>.|TRBJ1-1|.|TRBV12-3/TRBV12-4
CASSLGERGFF
TGTGCCAGCAGTTTAGGGGAGAGGGGGTTCTTT
>.|TRBJ1-6|.|TRBV28
CASSLNGAYYNSPLHF
TGTGCCAGCAGTTTGAATGGAGCCTACTATAATTCACCCCTCCACTTT
>.|TRBJ1-1|.|TRBV3-1/TRBV3-2
CASSHSGPTNPGAFF
TGTGCCAGCAGCCACAGCGGCCCCACGAACCCCGGGGCTTTCTTT
>once|TRBJ1-2|.|TRBV25-1
CASSEFGVEGTYGYTF
TGTGCCAGCAGTGAATTCGGCGTGGAGGGGACCTATGGCTACACCTTC
>few|TRBJ1-1|.|TRBV18
CASSDLRQVNTEAFF
TGTGCCAGCTCAGACCTCAGACAGGTAAACACTGAAGCTTTCTTT
>once|TRBJ1-6|.|TRBV6-2/TRBV6-3
CASSYSAGDNSPLHF
TGTGCCAGCAGTTACTCGGCCGGGGATAATTCACCCCTCCACTTT
>.|TRBJ1-3|.|TRBV5-3
CARSFFRNTIYF
TGTGCCAGAAGCTTTTTCAGAAACACCATATATTTT
>.|TRBJ1-2|.|TRBV7-9
CASSLELILRGGYTF
TGTGCCAGCAGCTTAGAGCTCATATTAAGGGGCGGCTACACCTTC
>once|TRBJ2-4|.|TRBV29-1
CSVGLSGAKNIQYF
TGCAGCGTTGGTCTATCCGGAGCCAAAAACATTCAGTACTTC
>once|TRBJ1-1|.|TRBV5-4
CASSSQGSNTEAFF
TGTGCCAGCAGCTCTCAGGGGTCGAACACTGAAGCTTTCTTT